Listed below are T cell receptor beta chains from one sample, sequenced in a study of cytomegalovirus exposure and HLA in healthy donors. Sequencing used immunoSEQ multiplex PCR; TCRdb keeps in-frame clones, though not all of them. The sample holds some 86,000 clones, roughly 93% seen once. Sequenced: PBMCs. All receptors come from a woman aged 30 to 39 in good health and CMV-seronegative. The CDR3 runs from the conserved cysteine through the conserved F or W. The D gene is left open where the match is weak. Not every row has a clone size; where given, it reads once, few, many or a size class.

>-|TRBV19|TRBJ1-4|-
CASRINFRLTNEKLFF
TGTGCCAGTAGGATCAACTTCAGGTTAACTAATGAAAAACTGTTTTTT
>-|TRBV5-8|TRBJ2-3|TRBD2
CASSSGLAGVYSTDTQYF
TGTGCCAGCAGCTCGGGACTAGCGGGGGTGTACAGCACAGATACGCAGTATTTT
>-|TRBV10-3|TRBJ1-2|-
CAISETGPYGYTF
TGTGCCATCAGTGAAACAGGGCCCTATGGCTACACCTTC
>-|TRBV5-1|TRBJ1-1|-
CASSPRIGGTEAFF
TGCGCCAGCAGCCCGCGAATTGGAGGCACTGAAGCTTTCTTT
>-|TRBV29-1|TRBJ1-1|TRBD1
CSVETGGHTEAFF
TGCAGCGTTGAGACAGGGGGTCACACTGAAGCTTTCTTT
>-|TRBV15|TRBJ1-2|TRBD1
CATSRGGRGQGFYGYTF
TGTGCCACCAGCAGGGGGGGGAGAGGACAGGGGTTCTATGGCTACACCTTC
>-|TRBV4-2|TRBJ2-2|TRBD2
CASSQARPSGGARNTGELFF
TGTGCCAGCAGCCAAGCCCGCCCTAGCGGGGGGGCGCGGAACACCGGGGAGCTGTTTTTT
>-|TRBV7-8|TRBJ2-5|TRBD1
CASSPTGVETQYF
TGTGCCAGCAGCCCTACAGGGGTAGAGACCCAGTACTTC
>-|TRBV5-1|TRBJ2-1|TRBD2
CASSSGTSGSEQFF
TGCGCCAGCAGCAGCGGGACTAGCGGGAGTGAGCAGTTCTTC
>-|TRBV7-9|TRBJ2-6|-
CASSLVGSPGSGANVLTF
TGTGCCAGCAGCTTAGTGGGCAGCCCCGGCTCTGGGGCCAACGTCCTGACTTTC
>-|TRBV19|TRBJ2-7|TRBD1
CASRPGQRYEQYF
TGTGCCAGCAGACCGGGACAGCGCTACGAGCAGTACTTC
>once|TRBV9|TRBJ1-1|-
CASSVAETPRRAFF
TGTGCCAGCAGCGTAGCGGAGACTCCAAGGAGAGCTTTCTTT
>-|TRBV9|TRBJ2-1|TRBD2
CASSGTGTRDEQFF
TGTGCCAGCAGCGGCACCGGGACTAGAGATGAGCAGTTCTTC
>-|TRBV9|TRBJ1-1|-
CASSVTPTGLEAFF
TGTGCCAGCAGCGTCACCCCGACAGGTTTAGAAGCTTTCTTT
>-|TRBV6-5|TRBJ2-5|-
CASSYSASAEGTQYF
TGTGCCAGCAGTTACTCCGCCTCTGCCGAGGGGACCCAGTACTTC
>-|TRBV5-6|TRBJ2-5|-
CASSSSRTYMFETQYF
TGTGCCAGCAGCTCCTCTAGGACATATATGTTCGAGACCCAGTACTTC
>once|TRBV27|TRBJ1-2|TRBD1
CASSSATTGGAYYGYTF
TGTGCCAGCAGTTCCGCGACTACAGGGGGCGCGTACTATGGCTACACCTTC
>-|TRBV2|TRBJ1-2|-
CASSVQQRGTRNGYTF
TGTGCCAGCAGTGTACAACAACGAGGGACAAGGAATGGCTACACCTTC
>-|TRBV4-1|TRBJ1-5|-
CASSQDGLSNQPQHF
TGCGCCAGCAGCCAAGATGGCCTGAGCAATCAGCCCCAGCATTTT
>-|TRBV7-8|TRBJ2-3|-
CASSLDSRATDTQYF
TGTGCCAGCAGCTTAGATAGCAGGGCCACAGATACGCAGTATTTT
>once|TRBV7-2|TRBJ1-2|-
CASSLGHPNGYTF
TGTGCCAGCAGCTTAGGGCATCCAAATGGCTACACCTTC
>-|TRBV9|TRBJ1-2|TRBD1
CASSASLRQGNYGYTF
TGTGCCAGCAGCGCATCTCTGAGACAGGGAAACTATGGCTACACCTTC
>once|TRBV7-9|TRBJ2-1|TRBD2
CASSLGEGSGRAEEQFF
TGTGCCAGCAGCTTAGGAGAAGGTAGCGGGAGGGCCGAGGAGCAGTTCTTC
>-|TRBV28|TRBJ1-1|-
CASSLYGIARDTEAFF
TGTGCCAGCAGTTTATACGGCATAGCCAGGGACACTGAAGCTTTCTTT
>-|TRBV6-1|TRBJ2-3|-
CASNTGLSTDTQYF
TGTGCCAGCAATACAGGGCTGAGCACAGATACGCAGTATTTT
>-|TRBV6-5|TRBJ1-2|-
CASSKQRLANYGYTF
TGTGCCAGCAGCAAACAGAGATTAGCTAACTATGGCTACACCTTC
>-|TRBV23-1|TRBJ1-5|TRBD1
CASSQSYFGRQGHQPQHF
TGCGCCAGCAGTCAATCGTACTTCGGCCGACAGGGCCATCAGCCCCAGCATTTT